These 8 T cell receptor beta chains came from one sample sequenced in a study of blood T cell repertoires in COVID-19. The assay was immunoSEQ multiplex PCR, and TCRdb's table has in-frame clones only and misses some. The table shows around 170,000 clones, with around 87% occurring only once. The sequenced sample consisted of peripheral blood. The receptors were sampled from a woman aged 25 to 39 with active or convalescent COVID-19.

CDR3 in amino acids: CATSGGEESNQPQHF. The CDR3 nucleotides are TGTGCCACCAGCGGAGGAGAGGAAAGCAATCAGCCCCAGCATTTT. V is TRBV15 and J is TRBJ1-5; no definite D call. The CDR3 length is 15 residues. V lost 5 bases to trimming and J lost 1 base, with 12 bases between them. Germline CDR1 and CDR2: LNHNV and YYDKDF (reference sequence).

The rearrangement links TRBV3-1 (or the pseudogene TRBV3-2) to TRBJ1-2; D might be TRBD1 (6 bases). The CDR3 length is 15 residues. Looked up from germline, CDR1 is LGHDT and CDR2 is YNNKEL (reference sequence). V shed 1 base and J shed 7 bases, with 16 bases lying between them. DNA for the CDR3: TGTGCCAGCAGCCAAGTGGTCAGGGGCTCGGGTGGCTACACCTTC. Its protein is CASSQVVRGSGGYTF.

CDR3 region: CASSEGLAGYEQYF. CDR3 nucleotide sequence: TGCGCCAGCAGTGAAGGACTAGCGGGGTACGAGCAGTACTTC. The chain is built from TRBV10-1 and TRBJ2-7; 12 positions match TRBD2. The CDR3 has 14 residues. Losses at the gene ends were 3 bases for V and 4 bases for J; bases not matched to a gene: 1. Germline CDR1 WNHNN, CDR2 SYGVQD (reference sequence).

This chain joins TRBV10-2 and TRBJ2-7; TRBD2 matches 15 bases. V lost 7 bases and J lost 6; bases outside the gene matches: 4. CDR1 is WSHSY, CDR2 SAAADI, per germline. The CDR3 extends over 14 amino acids. The CDR3 DNA reads TGCGCCAGCAACGGACTAGCGGGAGGGCTCGAGCAGTACTTC. Residues: CASNGLAGGLEQYF.

This chain uses TRBV4-1 with TRBJ2-2; D gene unclear. V shed 2 bases and J shed 4 bases, with 11 bases lying between them. This CDR3 has 15 residues. CDR1 is MGHRA and CDR2 is YSYEKL in the germline V gene. The CDR3 DNA follows: TGCGCCAGCAGCCAACCCCGGGTGGTCACCGGGGAGCTGTTTTTT. This encodes CASSQPRVVTGELFF.

This clone was picked up one time. The chain uses TRBV5-1 and TRBJ2-5, with no clear D. V gave up 1 base and J gave up 5 bases, with 6 bases separating them. Germline V CDR1 and CDR2: SGHRS, YFSETQ. The CDR3 runs 12 residues. The CDR3 nucleotides are TGCGCCAGCAGCTTGCTAGACGAGACCCAGTACTTC. Translating it yields CASSLLDETQYF.

The V call is TRBV18, the J call TRBJ2-1, with 12 bases lining up with TRBD2. After removal of 3 bases from V and 6 bases from J, the junction contained 6 bases not matched to a gene. CDR3 length: 16 amino acids. From germline, CDR1 is KGHSH and CDR2 LQKENI. CDR3 DNA sequence: TGTGCCAGCTCACCGGCTAGCGGGGGGGTGGCCAATGAGCAGTTCTTC. Amino acids: CASSPASGGVANEQFF. The entire variable domain, with the rest obtained from reference TRBV18 and TRBJ2-1, is as follows: NAGVMQNPRHLVRRRGQEARLRCSPMKGHSHVYWYRQLPEEGLKFMVYLQKENIIDESGMPKERFSAEFPKEGPSILRIQQVVRGDSAAYFCASSPASGGVANEQFFGPGTRLTVL.

The chain uses TRBV12-3 or TRBV12-4 and TRBJ1-2, with 8 bases fitting TRBD1. This CDR3 comprises 13 residues. Trimming took 5 bases from V and 7 from J; bases not matched to a gene: 6. For the CDR3, the DNA is TGTGCCAGCAGTATCAGGGGGCGAAGTGGCTACACCTTC. Protein sequence: CASSIRGRSGYTF.